Here is one TCR beta chain with its context. One end of the junction does not line up with germline, which may come from a read error. Repertoires were generated with immunoSEQ multiplex PCR, while TCRdb's copy carries only in-frame clones and drops some. This table has about 170,000 clones, 92% appearing once. The sample is drawn from a study of blood T cell repertoires in COVID-19. From germline, CDR1 is SGHRS and CDR2 YFSETQ. The CDR3 length is 14 residues. The TCR originated in a man in his thirties or forties with COVID-19, enrolled during active disease. The V and J genes are TRBV5-1 and TRBJ1-1, with D possibly being TRBD1 (5 bases). The material sequenced was peripheral blood. The CDR3 DNA reads as TGCGCCAGCAGCTCCCCCCCTGACAGCGCAGGGTCAGTCTTT. Translated, it gives CASSSPPDSAGSVF.